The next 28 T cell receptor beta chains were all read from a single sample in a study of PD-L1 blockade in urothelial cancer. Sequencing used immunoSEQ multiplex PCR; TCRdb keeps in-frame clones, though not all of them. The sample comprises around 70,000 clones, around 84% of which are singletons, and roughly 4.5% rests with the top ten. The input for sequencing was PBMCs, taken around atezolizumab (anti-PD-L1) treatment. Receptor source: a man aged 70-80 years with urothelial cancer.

The CDR3 nucleotides are TGCGCCAGCAGCCAAGATTTTTCAGGGTTAAGCCGCTACGAGCAGTACTTC. Encoded protein: CASSQDFSGLSRYEQYF. V and J are TRBV4-1 and TRBJ2-7; D is perhaps TRBD1 (5 bases). The germline V gene has CDR1 MGHRA and CDR2 YSYEKL. Trimming took 0 bases from V and 3 from J, leaving 18 bases between them. The CDR3 runs 17 residues.

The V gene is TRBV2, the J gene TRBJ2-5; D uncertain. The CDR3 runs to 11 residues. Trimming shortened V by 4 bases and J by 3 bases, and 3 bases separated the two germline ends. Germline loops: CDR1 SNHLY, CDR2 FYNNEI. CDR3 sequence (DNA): TGTGCCAGCAGTGTAGAAGAGACCCAGTACTTC. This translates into CASSVEETQYF. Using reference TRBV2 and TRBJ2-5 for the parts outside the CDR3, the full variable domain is EPEVTQTPSHQVTQMGQEVILRCVPISNHLYFYWYRQILGQKVEFLVSFYNNEISEKSEIFDDQFSVERPDGSNFTLKIRSTKLEDSAMYFCASSVEETQYFGPGTRLLVL.

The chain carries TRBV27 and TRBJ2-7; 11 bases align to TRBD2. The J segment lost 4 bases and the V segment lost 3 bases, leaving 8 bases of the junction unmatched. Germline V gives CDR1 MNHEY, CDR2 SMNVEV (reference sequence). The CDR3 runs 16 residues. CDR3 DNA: TGTGCCAGCAGTTTTATAAGGACTAGCGGGCTATACGAGCAGTACTTC. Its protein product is CASSFIRTSGLYEQYF.

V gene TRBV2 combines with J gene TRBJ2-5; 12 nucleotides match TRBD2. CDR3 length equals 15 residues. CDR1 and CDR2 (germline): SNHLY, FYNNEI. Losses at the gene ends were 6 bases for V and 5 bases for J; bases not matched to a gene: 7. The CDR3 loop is CASRAGLAGQETQYF. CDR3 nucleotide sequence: TGTGCCAGCAGGGCCGGACTAGCGGGACAGGAGACCCAGTACTTC.

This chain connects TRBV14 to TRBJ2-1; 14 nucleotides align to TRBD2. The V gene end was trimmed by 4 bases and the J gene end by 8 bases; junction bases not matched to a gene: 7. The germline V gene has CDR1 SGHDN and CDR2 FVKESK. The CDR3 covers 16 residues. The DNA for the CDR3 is TGTGCCAGCAGCCCAGGGACTAGCGGGAGATGGGATGAGCAGTTCTTC. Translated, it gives CASSPGTSGRWDEQFF.

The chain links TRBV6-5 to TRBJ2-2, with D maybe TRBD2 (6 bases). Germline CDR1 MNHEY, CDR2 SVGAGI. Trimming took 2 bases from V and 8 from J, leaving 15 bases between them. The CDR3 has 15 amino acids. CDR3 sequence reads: CASSYTSLIPGELFF. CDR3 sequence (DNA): TGTGCCAGCAGTTACACTAGCTTAATTCCGGGGGAGCTGTTTTTT.

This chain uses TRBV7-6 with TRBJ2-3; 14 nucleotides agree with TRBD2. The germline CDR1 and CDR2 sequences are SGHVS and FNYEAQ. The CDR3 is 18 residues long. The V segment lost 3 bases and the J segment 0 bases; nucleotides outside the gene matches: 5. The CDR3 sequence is CASSFRTSGRTSTDTQYF. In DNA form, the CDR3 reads TGTGCCAGCAGCTTTCGGACTAGCGGGAGGACTAGCACAGATACGCAGTATTTT.

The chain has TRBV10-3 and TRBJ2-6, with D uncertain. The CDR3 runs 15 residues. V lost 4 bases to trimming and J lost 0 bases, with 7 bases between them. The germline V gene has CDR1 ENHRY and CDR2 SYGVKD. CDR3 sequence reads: CAISGLSSGANVLTF. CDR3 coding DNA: TGTGCCATCAGTGGCTTGAGCTCTGGGGCCAACGTCCTGACTTTC.

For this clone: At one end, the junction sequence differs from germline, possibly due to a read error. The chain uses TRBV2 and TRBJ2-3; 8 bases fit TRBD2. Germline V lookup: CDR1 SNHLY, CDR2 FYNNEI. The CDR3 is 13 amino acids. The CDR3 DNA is TGTGCCGGCAGCGGGAGTGGCACAGATACGCAGTATTTT. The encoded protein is CAGSGSGTDTQYF. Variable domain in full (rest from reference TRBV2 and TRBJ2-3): EPEVTQTPSHQVTQMGQEVILRCVPISNHLYFYWYRQILGQKVEFLVSFYNNEISEKSEIFDDQFSVERPDGSNFTLKIRSTKLEDSAMYFCAGSGSGTDTQYFGPGTRLTVL.

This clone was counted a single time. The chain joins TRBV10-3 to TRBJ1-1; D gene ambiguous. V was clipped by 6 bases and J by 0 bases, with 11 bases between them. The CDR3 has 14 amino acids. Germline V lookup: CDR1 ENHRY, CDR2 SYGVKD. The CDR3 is CAIRVGGMNTEAFF. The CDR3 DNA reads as TGTGCCATCAGAGTCGGAGGGATGAACACTGAAGCTTTCTTT.

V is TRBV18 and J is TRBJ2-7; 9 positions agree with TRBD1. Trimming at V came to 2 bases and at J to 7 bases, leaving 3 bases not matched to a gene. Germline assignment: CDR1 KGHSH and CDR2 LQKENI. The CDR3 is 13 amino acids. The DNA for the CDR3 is TGTGCCAGCTCACCAGCCGGACAGGGGGAGCAGTACTTC. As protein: CASSPAGQGEQYF.

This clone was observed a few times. CDR3 bases: TGTGCCAGCAGCTTAGGGGCTTTAGCGGGGAAGTACAATGAGCAGTTCTTC. Translation gives CASSLGALAGKYNEQFF. The chain carries TRBV7-9 and TRBJ2-1; 8 nucleotides line up with TRBD2. J gave up 4 bases and V 1 base, and 9 bases lay outside the gene matches. The CDR3 spans 17 residues. Germline-derived CDR1 and CDR2 are SEHNR and FQNEAQ (reference sequence).

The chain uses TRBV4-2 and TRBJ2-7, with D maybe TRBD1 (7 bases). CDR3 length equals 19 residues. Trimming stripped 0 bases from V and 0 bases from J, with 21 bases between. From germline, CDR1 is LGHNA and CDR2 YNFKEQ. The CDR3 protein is CASSQELGGTAYLSYEQYF. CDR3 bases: TGTGCCAGCAGCCAAGAACTAGGGGGGACAGCATACCTCTCCTACGAGCAGTACTTC.

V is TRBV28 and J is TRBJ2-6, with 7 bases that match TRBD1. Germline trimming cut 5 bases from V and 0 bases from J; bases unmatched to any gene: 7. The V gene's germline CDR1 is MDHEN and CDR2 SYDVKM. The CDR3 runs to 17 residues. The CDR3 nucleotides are TGTGCCAGCAGTCGAGGGGGCAAGATCTCTGGGGCCAACGTCCTGACTTTC. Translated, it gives CASSRGGKISGANVLTF.

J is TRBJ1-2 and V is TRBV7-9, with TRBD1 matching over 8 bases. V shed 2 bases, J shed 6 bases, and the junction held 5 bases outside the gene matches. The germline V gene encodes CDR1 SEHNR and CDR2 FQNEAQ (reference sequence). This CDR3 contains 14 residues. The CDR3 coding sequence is TGTGCCAGCAGCTTAAACCCGACAGGGGATGGCTACACCTTC. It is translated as CASSLNPTGDGYTF. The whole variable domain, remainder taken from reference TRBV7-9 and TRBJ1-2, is DTGVSQNPRHKITKRGQNVTFRCDPISEHNRLYWYRQTLGQGPEFLTYFQNEAQLEKSRLLSDRFSAERPKGSFSTLEIQRTEQGDSAMYLCASSLNPTGDGYTFGSGTRLTVV.

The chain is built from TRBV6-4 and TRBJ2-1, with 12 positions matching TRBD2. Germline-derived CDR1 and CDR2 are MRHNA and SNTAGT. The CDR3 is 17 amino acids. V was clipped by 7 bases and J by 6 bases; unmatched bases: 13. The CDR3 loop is CASTSGLAGGPGNEQFF. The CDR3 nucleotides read TGTGCCAGCACCAGTGGGCTAGCGGGAGGGCCGGGCAATGAGCAGTTCTTC.

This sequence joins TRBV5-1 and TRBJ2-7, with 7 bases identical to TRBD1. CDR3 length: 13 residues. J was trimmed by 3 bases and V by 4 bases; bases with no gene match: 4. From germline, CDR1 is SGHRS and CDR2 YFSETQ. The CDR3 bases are TGCGCCAGCAGCGCAACAGGGGACTACGAGCAGTACTTC. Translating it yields CASSATGDYEQYF.

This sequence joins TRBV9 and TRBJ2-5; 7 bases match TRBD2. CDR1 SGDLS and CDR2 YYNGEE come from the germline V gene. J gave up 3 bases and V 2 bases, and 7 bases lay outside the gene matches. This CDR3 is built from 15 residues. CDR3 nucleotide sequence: TGTGCCAGCAGCGTCTCCCCAGGGAGGGAAGAGACCCAGTACTTC. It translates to CASSVSPGREETQYF.

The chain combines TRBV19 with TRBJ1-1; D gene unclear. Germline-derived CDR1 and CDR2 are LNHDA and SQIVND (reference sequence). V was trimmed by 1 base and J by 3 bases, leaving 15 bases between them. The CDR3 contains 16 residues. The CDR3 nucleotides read TGTGCCAGTAGTATAGGGAGTGGTGGCAAATACACTGAAGCTTTCTTT. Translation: CASSIGSGGKYTEAFF.

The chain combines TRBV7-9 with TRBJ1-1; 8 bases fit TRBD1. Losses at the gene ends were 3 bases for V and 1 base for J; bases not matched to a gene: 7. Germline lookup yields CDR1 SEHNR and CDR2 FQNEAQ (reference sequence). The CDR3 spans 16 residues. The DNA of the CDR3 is TGTGCCAGCAGCTTGGACAGGGTCGGGAGGAACACTGAAGCTTTCTTT. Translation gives CASSLDRVGRNTEAFF.

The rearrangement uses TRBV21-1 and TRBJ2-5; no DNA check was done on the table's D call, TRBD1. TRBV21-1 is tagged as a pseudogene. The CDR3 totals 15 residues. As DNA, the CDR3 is TGTGCCAGCAGCAAAGACGAACAGGGATATGAGACCCAGTACTTC. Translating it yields CASSKDEQGYETQYF.

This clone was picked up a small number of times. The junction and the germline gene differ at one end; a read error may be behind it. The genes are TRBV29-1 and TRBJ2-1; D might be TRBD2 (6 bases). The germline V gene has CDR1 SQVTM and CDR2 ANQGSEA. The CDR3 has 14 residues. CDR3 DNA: TGCAGCGGTGAACGGGGACTTTCCTACAATGAGCAGTTCTTC. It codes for CSGERGLSYNEQFF.

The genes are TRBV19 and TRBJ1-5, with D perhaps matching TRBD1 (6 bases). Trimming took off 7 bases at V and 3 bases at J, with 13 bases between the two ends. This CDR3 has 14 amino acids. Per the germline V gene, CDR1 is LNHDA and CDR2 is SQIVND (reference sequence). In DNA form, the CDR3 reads TGTGCCAGTAACAGGGAGAGAAACAATCAGCCCCAGCATTTT. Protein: CASNRERNNQPQHF. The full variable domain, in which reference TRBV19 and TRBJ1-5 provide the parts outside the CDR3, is DGGITQSPKYLFRKEGQNVTLSCEQNLNHDAMYWYRQDPGQGLRLIYYSQIVNDFQKGDIAEGYSVSREKKESFPLTVTSAQKNPTAFYLCASNRERNNQPQHFGDGTRLSIL.

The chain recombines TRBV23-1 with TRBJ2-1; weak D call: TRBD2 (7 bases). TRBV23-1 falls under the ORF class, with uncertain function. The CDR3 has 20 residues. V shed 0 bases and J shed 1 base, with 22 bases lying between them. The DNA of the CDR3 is TGCGCCAGCAGTCAATCGGCGGCAGGGGTAAGGGGGGGGTCCTACAATGAGCAGTTCTTC. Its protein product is CASSQSAAGVRGGSYNEQFF.

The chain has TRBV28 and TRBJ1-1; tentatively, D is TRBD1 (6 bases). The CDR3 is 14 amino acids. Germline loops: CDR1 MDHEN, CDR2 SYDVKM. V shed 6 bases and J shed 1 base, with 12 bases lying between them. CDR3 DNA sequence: TGTGCCAGCAGCTCGACGACAGGGAACACTGAAGCTTTCTTT. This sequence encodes CASSSTTGNTEAFF.

The CDR3 here is CASSTLGAVGEQFF. The CDR3 DNA sequence: TGTGCCAGTAGTACCCTCGGTGCGGTTGGTGAGCAGTTCTTC. The chain is built from TRBV19 and TRBJ2-1; no reliable D call. This CDR3 has 14 residues. Trimming cost V 4 bases and J 9 bases, with 16 bases left between them. Germline-derived CDR1 and CDR2 are LNHDA and SQIVND (reference sequence).

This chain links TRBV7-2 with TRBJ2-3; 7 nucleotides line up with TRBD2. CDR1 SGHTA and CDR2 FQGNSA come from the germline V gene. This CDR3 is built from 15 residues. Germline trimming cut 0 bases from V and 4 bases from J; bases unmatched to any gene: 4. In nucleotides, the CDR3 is TGTGCCAGCAGCTTAGCTGCGGGAGCGTCAGATACGCAGTATTTT. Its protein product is CASSLAAGASDTQYF. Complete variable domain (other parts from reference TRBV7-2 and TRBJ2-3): GAGVSQSPSNKVTEKGKDVELRCDPISGHTALYWYRQSLGQGLEFLIYFQGNSAPDKSGLPSDRFSAERTGGSVSTLTIQRTQQEDSAVYLCASSLAAGASDTQYFGPGTRLTVL.

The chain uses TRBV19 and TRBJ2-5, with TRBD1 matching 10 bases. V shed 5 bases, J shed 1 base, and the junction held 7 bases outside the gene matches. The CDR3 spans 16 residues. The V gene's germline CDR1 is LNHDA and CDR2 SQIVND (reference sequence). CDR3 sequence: CASSVPGQGLQETQYF. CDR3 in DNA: TGTGCCAGTAGTGTTCCGGGACAGGGGCTCCAAGAGACCCAGTACTTC. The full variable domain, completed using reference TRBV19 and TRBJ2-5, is DGGITQSPKYLFRKEGQNVTLSCEQNLNHDAMYWYRQDPGQGLRLIYYSQIVNDFQKGDIAEGYSVSREKKESFPLTVTSAQKNPTAFYLCASSVPGQGLQETQYFGPGTRLLVL.